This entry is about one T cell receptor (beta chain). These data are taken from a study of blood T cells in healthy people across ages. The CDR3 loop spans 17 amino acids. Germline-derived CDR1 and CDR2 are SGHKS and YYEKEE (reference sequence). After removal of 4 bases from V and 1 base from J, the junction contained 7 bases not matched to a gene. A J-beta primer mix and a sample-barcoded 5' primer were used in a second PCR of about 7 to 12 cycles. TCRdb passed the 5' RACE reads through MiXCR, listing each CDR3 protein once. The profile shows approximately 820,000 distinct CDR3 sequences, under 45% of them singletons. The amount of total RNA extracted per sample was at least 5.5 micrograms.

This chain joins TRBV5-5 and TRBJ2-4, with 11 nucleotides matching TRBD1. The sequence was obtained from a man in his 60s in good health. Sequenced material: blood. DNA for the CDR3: TGTGCCAGCAGCACCGGACAGGGGGCCGGTGCCAAAAACATTCAGTACTTC. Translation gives CASSTGQGAGAKNIQYF.